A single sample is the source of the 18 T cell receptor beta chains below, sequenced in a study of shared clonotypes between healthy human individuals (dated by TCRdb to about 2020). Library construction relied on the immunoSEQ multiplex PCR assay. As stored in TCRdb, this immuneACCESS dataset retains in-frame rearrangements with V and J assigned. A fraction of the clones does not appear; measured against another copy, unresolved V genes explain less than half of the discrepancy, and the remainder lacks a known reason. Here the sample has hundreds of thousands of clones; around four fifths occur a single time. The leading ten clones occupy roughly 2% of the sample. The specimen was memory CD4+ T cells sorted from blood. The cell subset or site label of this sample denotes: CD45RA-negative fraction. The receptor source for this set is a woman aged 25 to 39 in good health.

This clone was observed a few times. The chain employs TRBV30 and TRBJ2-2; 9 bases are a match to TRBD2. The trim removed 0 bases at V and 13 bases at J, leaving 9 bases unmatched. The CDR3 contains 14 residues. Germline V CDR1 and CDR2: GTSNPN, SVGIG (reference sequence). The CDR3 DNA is TGTGCCTGGAGTGTCTTGACTAGCGGAGGCGGGCTGTTTTTT. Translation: CAWSVLTSGGGLFF.

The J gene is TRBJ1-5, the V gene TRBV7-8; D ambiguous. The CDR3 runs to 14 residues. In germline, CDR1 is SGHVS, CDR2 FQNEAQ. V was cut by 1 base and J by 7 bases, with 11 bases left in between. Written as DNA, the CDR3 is TGTGCCAGCAGCTTAGTTGGGGAGGCCCAGCCCCAGCATTTT. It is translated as CASSLVGEAQPQHF.

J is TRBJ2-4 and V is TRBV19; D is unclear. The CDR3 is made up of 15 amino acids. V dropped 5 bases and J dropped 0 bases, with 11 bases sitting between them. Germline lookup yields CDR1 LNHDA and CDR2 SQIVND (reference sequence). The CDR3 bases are TGTGCCAGTAGTGCGACCAAGGGAGCCAAAAACATTCAGTACTTC. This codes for CASSATKGAKNIQYF.

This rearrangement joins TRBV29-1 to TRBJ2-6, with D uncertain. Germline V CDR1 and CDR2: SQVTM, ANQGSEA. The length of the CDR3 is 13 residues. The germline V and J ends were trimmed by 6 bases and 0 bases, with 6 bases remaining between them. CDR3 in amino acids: CSVYSSGANVLTF. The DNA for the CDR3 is TGCAGCGTATACAGCTCTGGGGCCAACGTCCTGACTTTC.

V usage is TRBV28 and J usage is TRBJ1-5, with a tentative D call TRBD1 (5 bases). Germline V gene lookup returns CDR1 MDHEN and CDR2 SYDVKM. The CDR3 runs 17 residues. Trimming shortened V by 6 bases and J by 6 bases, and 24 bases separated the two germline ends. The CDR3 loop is CASRGTGTKLRGQPQHF. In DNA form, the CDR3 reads TGTGCCAGCAGGGGGACCGGGACTAAGCTGAGGGGTCAGCCCCAGCATTTT.

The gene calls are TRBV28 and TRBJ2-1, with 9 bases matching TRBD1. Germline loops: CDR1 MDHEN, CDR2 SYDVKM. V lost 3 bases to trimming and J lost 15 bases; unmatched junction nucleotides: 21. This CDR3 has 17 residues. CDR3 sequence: CASSFLSPGDRVPYMFF. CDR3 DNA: TGTGCCAGCAGTTTCCTCTCCCCCGGGGACAGGGTCCCCTACATGTTCTTC.

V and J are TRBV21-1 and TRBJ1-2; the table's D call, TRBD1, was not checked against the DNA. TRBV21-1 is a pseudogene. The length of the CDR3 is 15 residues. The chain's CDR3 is CASHMRWQGVCGYTF. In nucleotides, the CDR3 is TGTGCCAGCCATATGAGATGGCAGGGGGTTTGTGGCTACACCTTC.

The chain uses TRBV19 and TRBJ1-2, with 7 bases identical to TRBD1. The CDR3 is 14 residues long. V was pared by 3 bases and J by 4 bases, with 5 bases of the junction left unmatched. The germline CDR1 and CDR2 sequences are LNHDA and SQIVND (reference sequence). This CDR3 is CASSITGVTYGYTF. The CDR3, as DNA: TGTGCCAGTAGTATCACAGGGGTAACCTATGGCTACACCTTC.

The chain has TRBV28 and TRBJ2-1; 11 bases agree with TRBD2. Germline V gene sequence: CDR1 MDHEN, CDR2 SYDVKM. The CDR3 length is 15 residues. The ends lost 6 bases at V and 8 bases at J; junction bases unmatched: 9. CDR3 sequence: CASSPQLAGVDEQFF. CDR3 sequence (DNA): TGTGCCAGCAGCCCCCAACTAGCGGGAGTCGATGAGCAGTTCTTC.

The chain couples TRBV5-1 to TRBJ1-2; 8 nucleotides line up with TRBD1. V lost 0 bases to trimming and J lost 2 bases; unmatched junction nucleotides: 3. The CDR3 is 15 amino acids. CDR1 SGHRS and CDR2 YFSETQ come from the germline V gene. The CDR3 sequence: CASSLGDRRNYGYTF. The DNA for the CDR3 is TGCGCCAGCAGCTTGGGGGACAGGCGGAACTATGGCTACACCTTC.

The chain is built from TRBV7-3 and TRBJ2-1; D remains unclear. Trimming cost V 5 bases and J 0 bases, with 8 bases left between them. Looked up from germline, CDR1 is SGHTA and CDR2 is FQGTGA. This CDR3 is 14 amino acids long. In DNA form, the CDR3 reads TGTGCCAGCAGCGGGGTTGCCTCCTACAATGAGCAGTTCTTC. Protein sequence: CASSGVASYNEQFF.

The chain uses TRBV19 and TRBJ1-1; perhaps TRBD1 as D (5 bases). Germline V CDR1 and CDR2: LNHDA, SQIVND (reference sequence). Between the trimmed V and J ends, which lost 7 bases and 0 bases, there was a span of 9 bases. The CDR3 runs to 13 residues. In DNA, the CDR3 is TGTGCCAGTAACGGGGGAATGAACACTGAAGCTTTCTTT. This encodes CASNGGMNTEAFF.

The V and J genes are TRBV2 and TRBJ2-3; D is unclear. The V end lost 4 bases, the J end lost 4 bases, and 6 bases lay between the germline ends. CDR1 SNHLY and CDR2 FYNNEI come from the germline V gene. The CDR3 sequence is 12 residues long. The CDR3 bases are TGTGCCAGCAGTGTGCGGCCAGATACGCAGTATTTT. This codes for CASSVRPDTQYF.

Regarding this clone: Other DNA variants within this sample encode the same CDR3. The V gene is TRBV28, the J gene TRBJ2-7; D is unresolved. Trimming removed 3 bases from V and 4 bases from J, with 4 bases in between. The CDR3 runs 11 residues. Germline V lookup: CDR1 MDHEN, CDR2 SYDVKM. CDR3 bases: TGTGCCAGCAGTTTCAAGTACGAGCAGTACTTC. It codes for CASSFKYEQYF.

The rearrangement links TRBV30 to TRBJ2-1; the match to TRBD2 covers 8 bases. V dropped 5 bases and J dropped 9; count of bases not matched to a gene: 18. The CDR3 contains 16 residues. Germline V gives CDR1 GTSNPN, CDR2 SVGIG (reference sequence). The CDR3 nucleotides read TGTGCCTGGGTTCGTGGTGCAACGGGAGGGCGGGGTGAGCAGTTCTTC. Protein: CAWVRGATGGRGEQFF. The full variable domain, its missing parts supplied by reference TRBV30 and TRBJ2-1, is SQTIHQWPATLVQPVGSPLSLECTVEGTSNPNLYWYRQAAGRGLQLLFYSVGIGQISSEVPQNLSASRPQDRQFILSSKKLLLSDSGFYLCAWVRGATGGRGEQFFGPGTRLTVL.

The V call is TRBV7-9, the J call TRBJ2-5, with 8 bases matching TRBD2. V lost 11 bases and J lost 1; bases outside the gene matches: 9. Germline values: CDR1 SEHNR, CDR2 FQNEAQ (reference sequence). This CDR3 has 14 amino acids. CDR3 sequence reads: CAGQGGTSQETQYF. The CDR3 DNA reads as TGTGCCGGGCAAGGCGGGACTAGCCAAGAGACCCAGTACTTC. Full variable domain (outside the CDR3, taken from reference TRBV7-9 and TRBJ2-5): DTGVSQNPRHKITKRGQNVTFRCDPISEHNRLYWYRQTLGQGPEFLTYFQNEAQLEKSRLLSDRFSAERPKGSFSTLEIQRTEQGDSAMYLCAGQGGTSQETQYFGPGTRLLVL.

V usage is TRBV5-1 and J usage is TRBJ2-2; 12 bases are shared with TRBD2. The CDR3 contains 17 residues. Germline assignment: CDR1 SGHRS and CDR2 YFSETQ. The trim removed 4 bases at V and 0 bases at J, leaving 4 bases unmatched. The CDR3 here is CASSGGLAGSNTGELFF. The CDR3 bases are TGCGCCAGCAGCGGGGGACTAGCGGGTTCGAACACCGGGGAGCTGTTTTTT. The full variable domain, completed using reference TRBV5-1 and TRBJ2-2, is KAGVTQTPRYLIKTRGQQVTLSCSPISGHRSVSWYQQTPGQGLQFLFEYFSETQRNKGNFPGRFSGRQFSNSRSEMNVSTLELGDSALYLCASSGGLAGSNTGELFFGEGSRLTVL.

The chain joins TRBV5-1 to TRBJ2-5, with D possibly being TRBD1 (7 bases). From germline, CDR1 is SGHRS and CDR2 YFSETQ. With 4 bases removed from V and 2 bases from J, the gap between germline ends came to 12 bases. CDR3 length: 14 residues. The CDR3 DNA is TGCGCCAGCAGCCGCGGGACAGCTCAAGAGACCCAGTACTTC. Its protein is CASSRGTAQETQYF.